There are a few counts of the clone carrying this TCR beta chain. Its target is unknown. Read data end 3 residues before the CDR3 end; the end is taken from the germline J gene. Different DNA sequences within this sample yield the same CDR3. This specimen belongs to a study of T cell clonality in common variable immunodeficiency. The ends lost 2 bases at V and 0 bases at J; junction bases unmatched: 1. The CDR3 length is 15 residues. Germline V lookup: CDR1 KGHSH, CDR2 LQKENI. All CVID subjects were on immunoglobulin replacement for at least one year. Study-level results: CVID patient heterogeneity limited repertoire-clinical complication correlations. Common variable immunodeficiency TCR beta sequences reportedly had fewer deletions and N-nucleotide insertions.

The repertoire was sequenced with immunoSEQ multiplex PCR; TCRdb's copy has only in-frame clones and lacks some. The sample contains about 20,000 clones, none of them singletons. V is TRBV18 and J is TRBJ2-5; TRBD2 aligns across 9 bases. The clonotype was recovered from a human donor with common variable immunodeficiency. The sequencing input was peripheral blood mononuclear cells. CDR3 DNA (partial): TGTGCCAGCTCACCAAGACTAGCGGACCAAGAGACC. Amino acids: CASSPRLADQET. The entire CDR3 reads CASSPRLADQETQYF. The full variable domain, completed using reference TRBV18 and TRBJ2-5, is NAGVMQNPRHLVRRRGQEARLRCSPMKGHSHVYWYRQLPEEGLKFMVYLQKENIIDESGMPKERFSAEFPKEGPSILRIQQVVRGDSAAYFCASSPRLADQETQYFGPGTRLLVL.